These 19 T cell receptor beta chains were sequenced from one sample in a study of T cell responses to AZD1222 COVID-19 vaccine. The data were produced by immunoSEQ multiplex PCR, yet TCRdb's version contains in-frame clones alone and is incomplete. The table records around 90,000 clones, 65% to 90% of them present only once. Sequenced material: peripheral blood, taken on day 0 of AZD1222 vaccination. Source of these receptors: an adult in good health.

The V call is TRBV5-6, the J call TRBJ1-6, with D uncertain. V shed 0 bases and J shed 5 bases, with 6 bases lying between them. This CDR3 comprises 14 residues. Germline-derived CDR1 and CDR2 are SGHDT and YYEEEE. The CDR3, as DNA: TGTGCCAGCAGCTTGGGAGTAGATAATTCACCCCTCCACTTT. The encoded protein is CASSLGVDNSPLHF.

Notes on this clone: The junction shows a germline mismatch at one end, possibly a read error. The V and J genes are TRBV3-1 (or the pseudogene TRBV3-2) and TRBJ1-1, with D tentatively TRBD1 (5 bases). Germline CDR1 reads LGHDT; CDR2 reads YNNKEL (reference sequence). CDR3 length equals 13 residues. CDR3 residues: CASSPWGNAEAFF. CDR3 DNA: TGTGCCAGCAGCCCATGGGGGAACGCTGAAGCTTTCTTT.

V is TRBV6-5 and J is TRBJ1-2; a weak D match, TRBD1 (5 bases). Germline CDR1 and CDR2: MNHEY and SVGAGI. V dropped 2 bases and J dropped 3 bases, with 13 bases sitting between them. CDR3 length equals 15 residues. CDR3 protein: CASSYRTSRDYGYTF. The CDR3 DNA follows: TGTGCCAGCAGTTACAGGACATCGAGGGACTATGGCTACACCTTC.

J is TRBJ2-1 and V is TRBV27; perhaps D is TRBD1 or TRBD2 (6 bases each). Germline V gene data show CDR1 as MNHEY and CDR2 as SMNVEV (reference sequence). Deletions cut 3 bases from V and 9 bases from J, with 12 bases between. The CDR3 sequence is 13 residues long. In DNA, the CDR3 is TGTGCCAGCAGTTTGGGGGCCGGGGGTGAGCAGTTCTTC. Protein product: CASSLGAGGEQFF.

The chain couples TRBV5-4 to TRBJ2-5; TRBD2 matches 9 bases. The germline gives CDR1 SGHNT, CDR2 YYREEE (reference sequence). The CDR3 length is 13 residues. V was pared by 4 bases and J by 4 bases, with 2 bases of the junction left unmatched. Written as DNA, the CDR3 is TGTGCCAGCAGCCTAGCGGGACTAGAGACCCAGTACTTC. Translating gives CASSLAGLETQYF. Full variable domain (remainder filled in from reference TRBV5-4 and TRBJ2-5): ETGVTQSPTHLIKTRGQQVTLRCSSQSGHNTVSWYQQALGQGPQFIFQYYREEENGRGNFPPRFSGLQFPNYSSELNVNALELDDSALYLCASSLAGLETQYFGPGTRLLVL.

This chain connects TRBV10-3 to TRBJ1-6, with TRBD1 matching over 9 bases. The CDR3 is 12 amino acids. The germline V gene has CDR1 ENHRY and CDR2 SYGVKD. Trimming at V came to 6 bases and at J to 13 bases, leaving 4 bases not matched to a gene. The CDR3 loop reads CAIRGQGQPLHF. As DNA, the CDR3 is TGTGCCATCAGGGGACAGGGCCAGCCCCTCCACTTT.

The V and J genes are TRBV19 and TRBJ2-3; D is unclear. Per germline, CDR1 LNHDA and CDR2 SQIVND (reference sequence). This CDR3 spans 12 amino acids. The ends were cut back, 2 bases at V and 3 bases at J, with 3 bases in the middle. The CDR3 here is CASSINTDTQYF. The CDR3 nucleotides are TGTGCCAGTAGTATAAATACAGATACGCAGTATTTT.

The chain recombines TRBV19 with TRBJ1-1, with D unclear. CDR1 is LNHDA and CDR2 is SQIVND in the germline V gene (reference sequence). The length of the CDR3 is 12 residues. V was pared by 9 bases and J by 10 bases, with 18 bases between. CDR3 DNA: TGTGCCAGCCAGTCCGCCGGCAATACAGCTTTCTTT. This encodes CASQSAGNTAFF.

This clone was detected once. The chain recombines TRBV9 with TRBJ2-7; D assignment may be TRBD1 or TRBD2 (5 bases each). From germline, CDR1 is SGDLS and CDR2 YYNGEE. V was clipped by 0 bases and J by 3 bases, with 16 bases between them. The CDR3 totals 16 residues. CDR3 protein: CASSVASGDGGYEQYF. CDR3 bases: TGTGCCAGCAGCGTAGCTTCCGGGGACGGAGGCTACGAGCAGTACTTC.

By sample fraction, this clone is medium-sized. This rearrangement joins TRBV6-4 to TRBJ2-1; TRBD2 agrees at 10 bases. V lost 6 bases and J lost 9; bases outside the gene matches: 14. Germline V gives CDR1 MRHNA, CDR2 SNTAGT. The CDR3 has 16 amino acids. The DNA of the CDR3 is TGTGCCAGCAGCGAATCCGTCAGCGGGGGGGCCATTGAGCAGTTCTTC. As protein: CASSESVSGGAIEQFF.

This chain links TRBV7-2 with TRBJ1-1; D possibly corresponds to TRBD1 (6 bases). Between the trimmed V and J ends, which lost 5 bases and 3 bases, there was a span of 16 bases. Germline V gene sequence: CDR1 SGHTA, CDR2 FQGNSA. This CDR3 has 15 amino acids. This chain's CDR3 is CASSPNQRGDTEAFF. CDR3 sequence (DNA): TGTGCCAGCAGCCCAAACCAGAGGGGGGACACTGAAGCTTTCTTT.

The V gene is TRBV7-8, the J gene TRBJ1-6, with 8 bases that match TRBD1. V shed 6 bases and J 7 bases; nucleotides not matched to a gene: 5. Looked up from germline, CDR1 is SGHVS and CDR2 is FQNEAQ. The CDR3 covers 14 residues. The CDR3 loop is CASSPDRANSPLHF. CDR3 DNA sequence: TGTGCCAGCAGTCCGGACAGGGCCAATTCACCCCTCCACTTT.

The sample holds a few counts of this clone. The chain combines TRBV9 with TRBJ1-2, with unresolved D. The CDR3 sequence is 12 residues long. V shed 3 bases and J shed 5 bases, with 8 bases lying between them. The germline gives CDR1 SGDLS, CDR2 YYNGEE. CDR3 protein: CASSALRYGYTF. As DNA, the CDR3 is TGTGCCAGCAGCGCCCTCAGATATGGCTACACCTTC.

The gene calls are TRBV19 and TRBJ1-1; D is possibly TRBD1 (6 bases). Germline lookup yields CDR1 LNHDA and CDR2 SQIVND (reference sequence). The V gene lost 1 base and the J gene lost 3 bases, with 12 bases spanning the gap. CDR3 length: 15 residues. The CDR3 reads CASSIVPGAYTEAFF. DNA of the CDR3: TGTGCCAGTAGTATAGTGCCGGGGGCATACACTGAAGCTTTCTTT.

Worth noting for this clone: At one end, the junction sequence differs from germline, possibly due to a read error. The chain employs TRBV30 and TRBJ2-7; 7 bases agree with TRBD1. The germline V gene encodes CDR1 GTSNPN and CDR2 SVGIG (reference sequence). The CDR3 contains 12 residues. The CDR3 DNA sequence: TGTGCCTGGAGTGTTGAGGGGGCTGCCGTCTCCTTC. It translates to CAWSVEGAAVSF.

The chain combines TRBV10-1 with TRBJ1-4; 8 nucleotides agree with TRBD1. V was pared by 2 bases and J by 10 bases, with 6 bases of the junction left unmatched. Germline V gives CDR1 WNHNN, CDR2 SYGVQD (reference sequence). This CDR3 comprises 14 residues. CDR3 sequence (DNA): TGCGCCAGCAGTGAGGGACAGGGAATTGGAAAACTGTTTTTT. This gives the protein CASSEGQGIGKLFF.

CDR3 protein: CAWSGGGRNGYTF. The CDR3 DNA reads as TGTGCCTGGAGTGGGGGGGGGAGGAATGGCTACACCTTC. The genes are TRBV30 and TRBJ1-2, with a possible D match to TRBD1 (5 bases). The length of the CDR3 is 13 residues. V lost 1 base, J lost 6 bases, and 12 bases lay in between. CDR1 is GTSNPN and CDR2 is SVGIG in the germline V gene (reference sequence).

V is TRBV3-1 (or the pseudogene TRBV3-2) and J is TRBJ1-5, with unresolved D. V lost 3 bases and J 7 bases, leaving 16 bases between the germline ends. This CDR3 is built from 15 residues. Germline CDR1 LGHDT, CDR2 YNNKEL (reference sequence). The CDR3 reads CASSQGWGFEQPQHF. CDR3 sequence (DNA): TGTGCCAGCAGCCAGGGGTGGGGTTTCGAACAGCCCCAGCATTTT.

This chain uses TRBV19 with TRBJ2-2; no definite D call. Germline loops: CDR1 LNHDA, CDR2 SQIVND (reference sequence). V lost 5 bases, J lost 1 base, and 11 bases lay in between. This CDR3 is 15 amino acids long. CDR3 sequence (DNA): TGTGCCAGTAGTTTCGGCGGACGGAACACCGGGGAGCTGTTTTTT. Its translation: CASSFGGRNTGELFF.